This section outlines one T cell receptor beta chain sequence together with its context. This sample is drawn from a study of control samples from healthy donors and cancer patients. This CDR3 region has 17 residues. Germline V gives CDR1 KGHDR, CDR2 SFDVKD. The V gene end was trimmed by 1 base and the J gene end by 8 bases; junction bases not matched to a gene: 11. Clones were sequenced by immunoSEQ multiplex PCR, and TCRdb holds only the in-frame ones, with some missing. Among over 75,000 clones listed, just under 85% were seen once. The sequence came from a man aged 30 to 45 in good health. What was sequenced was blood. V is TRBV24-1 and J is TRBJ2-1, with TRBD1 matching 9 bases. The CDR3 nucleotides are TGTGCCACCAGTGATTTCCCCGGGACAGGGTCTCTGGATGAGCAGTTCTTC. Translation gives CATSDFPGTGSLDEQFF.